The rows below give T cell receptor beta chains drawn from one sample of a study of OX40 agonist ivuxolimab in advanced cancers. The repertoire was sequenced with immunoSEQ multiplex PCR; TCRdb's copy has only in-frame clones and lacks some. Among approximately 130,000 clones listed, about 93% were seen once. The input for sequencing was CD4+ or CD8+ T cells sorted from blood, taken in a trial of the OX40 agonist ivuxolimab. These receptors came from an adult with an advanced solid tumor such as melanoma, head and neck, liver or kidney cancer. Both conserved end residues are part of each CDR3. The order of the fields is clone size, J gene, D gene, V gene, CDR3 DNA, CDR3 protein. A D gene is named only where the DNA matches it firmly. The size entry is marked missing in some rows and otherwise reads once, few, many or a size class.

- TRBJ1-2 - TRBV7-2 TGTGCCAGCAGCTTAGGTGCCTGGGATAACTATGGCTACACCTTC CASSLGAWDNYGYTF
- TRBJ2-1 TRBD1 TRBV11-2 TGTGCCAGCAGCACATTCCGGGACAGGGGGCCTAATGAGCAGTTCTTC CASSTFRDRGPNEQFF
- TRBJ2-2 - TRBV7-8 TGTGCCAGCAGCCCACGACCCGGGTCTAGTTCTCAGCCCGGGGAGCTGTTTTTT CASSPRPGSSSQPGELFF
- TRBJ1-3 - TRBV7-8 TGTGCCAGCTCTATGGGGGGCCTCTCTGGAAACACCATATATTTT CASSMGGLSGNTIYF
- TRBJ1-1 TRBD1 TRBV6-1 TGTGCCAGCACCTCCTTATTGGGACAGGGAACTGAAGCTTTCTTT CASTSLLGQGTEAFF
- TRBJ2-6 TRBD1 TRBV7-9 TGTGCCAGCAGCCCCCCCCCGGGACAGGGTATAGCTGGGGCCAACGTCCTGACTTTC CASSPPPGQGIAGANVLTF
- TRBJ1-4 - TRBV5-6 TGTGCCAGCAGCTCGGTGGACCCTCGACGGGAAAAACTGTTTTTT CASSSVDPRREKLFF
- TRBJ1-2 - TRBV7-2 TGTGCCAGCAGCTTATTCCAAGGGCCCTATGGCTACACCTTC CASSLFQGPYGYTF
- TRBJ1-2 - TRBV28 TGTGCCAGCAGAAAGGGGCAGGGCTATGGCTACACCTTC CASRKGQGYGYTF
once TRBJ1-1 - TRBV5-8 TGTGCCAGCAGCCCTGTGCTGGGACACGCGAACACTGAAGCTTTCTTT CASSPVLGHANTEAFF
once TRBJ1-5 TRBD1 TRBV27 TGTGCCAGCAGAAAGGCGGGAACAGGGGGTCAGCCCCAGCATTTT CASRKAGTGGQPQHF
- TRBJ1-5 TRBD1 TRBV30 TGTGCCTGGAGTAGCCGGGACAGGGTTGGTCAGCCCCAGCATTTT CAWSSRDRVGQPQHF
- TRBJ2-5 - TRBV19 TGTGCCAGTAGTATAGTAACGGCAGGGTCGGAGACCCAGTACTTC CASSIVTAGSETQYF
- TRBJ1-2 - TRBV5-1 TGCGCCAGCACCCCCGGCGGGAACTATGGCTACACCTTC CASTPGGNYGYTF
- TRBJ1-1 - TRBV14 TGTGCCAGCAGCCAGTGGGGGTGGCGAGCTTTCTTT CASSQWGWRAFF
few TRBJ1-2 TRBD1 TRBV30 TGTGCCTGGAGGTGGACAGGTTCCTATGGCTACACCTTC CAWRWTGSYGYTF
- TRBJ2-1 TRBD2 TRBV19 TGTGCCAGTAGTATAGAGGCGGGACTAGCGGGCCGCAATGAGCAGTTCTTC CASSIEAGLAGRNEQFF
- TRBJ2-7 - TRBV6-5 TGTGCCAGCAGTGGCGGGACTGTGAGCTCCTACGAGCAGTACTTC CASSGGTVSSYEQYF
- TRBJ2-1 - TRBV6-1 TGTGCCAGCAGTTCCCATAGCGGTACGTTCTTC CASSSHSGTFF
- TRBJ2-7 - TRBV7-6 TGTGCCAGCAGCTTAGGGGTTGTGGGAGCAAGCTCCTACGAGCAGTACTTC CASSLGVVGASSYEQYF
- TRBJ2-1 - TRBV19 TGTGCCAGTAGACCTAGGACGCGAGGGTTCGATGAGCAGTTCTTC CASRPRTRGFDEQFF
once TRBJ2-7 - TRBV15 TGTGCCACCAGCACTCTCGGCGAGCAGTACTTC CATSTLGEQYF
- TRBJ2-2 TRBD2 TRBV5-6 TGTGCCAGCAGCTTCGTGACTAGCGGGAGTTTGACCGGGGAGCTGTTTTTT CASSFVTSGSLTGELFF
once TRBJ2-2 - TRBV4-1 TGCGCCAGCAGCCAGAGACAGGCCGCAGGGACCGGGGAGCTGTTTTTT CASSQRQAAGTGELFF
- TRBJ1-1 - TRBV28 TGTGCCAGCAGCTCAACCGAGGAGCGGCCTGTCTTT CASSSTEERPVF
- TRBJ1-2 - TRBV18 TGTGCCAGCTCACCAGGACACGGCTACACCTTC CASSPGHGYTF
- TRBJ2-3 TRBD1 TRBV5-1 TGCGCCAGCAGCCACAGGGGGGTTACTAGCACAGATACGCAGTATTTT CASSHRGVTSTDTQYF
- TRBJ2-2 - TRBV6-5 TGTGCCAGCAGTTACGGAGGTACCACCGGGGAGCTGTTTTTT CASSYGGTTGELFF
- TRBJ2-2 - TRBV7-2 TGTGCCAGCAGCTTGATGGGTAAAGCCGCCGGGGAGCTGTTTTTT CASSLMGKAAGELFF
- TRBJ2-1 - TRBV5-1 TGCGCCAGCAGCTCGCAAGGGGCAGAGGGTGAGCAGTTCTTC CASSSQGAEGEQFF
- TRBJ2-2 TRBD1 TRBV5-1 TGCGCCAGCAGCTTCCGGAAAGGGACAGATACCGGGGAGCTGTTTTTT CASSFRKGTDTGELFF
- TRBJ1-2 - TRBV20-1 TGCAGTCCCACGGGGGGGAGAGGCTACACCTTC CSPTGGRGYTF
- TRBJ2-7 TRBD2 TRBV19 TGTGCCAGTAGCCCTGGACTAGCGAGAGAGCAGTACTTC CASSPGLAREQYF
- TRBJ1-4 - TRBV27 TGTGCCAGCAGTTCCGGGACACCAGGCAATGAAAAACTGTTTTTT CASSSGTPGNEKLFF
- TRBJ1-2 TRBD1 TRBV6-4 TGTGCCAGCAAGGACAGGGGTTATGGCTACACCTTC CASKDRGYGYTF
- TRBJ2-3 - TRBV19 TGTGCCGCCCGGCGGACAGCCACTAGCACAGATACGCAGTATTTT CAARRTATSTDTQYF
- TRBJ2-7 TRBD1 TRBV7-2 TGTGCCAGCAGCTTAGCCTGGGGAACAGGGGGCGAGCAGTACTTC CASSLAWGTGGEQYF
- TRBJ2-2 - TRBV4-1 TGCGCCAGCAGCCACCCCGGGGTAGCGGTAACCGGGGAGCTGTTTTTT CASSHPGVAVTGELFF
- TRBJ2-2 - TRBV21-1 TGTGCCAGCAGCAAGGCAGGGTTAAACACCGGGGAGCTGTTTTTT CASSKAGLNTGELFF
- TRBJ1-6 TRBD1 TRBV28 TGTGCCAGCCTGGGACAGGGGTTGCCCCTCCACTTT CASLGQGLPLHF
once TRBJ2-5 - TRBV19 TGTGCCAGTAAACTAAACCATCTTAAAGAGACCCAGTACTTC CASKLNHLKETQYF
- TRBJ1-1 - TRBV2 TGTGCCAGCCGTACCGAAGTGAGGGCCACTGAAGCTTTCTTT CASRTEVRATEAFF
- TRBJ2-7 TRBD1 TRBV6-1 TGTGCCAGCCGTGGGGACAGGGGGCGCGAGCAGTACTTC CASRGDRGREQYF
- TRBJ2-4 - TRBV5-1 TGCGCCAGCACCCTGGGCGACGAAAACATTCAGTACTTC CASTLGDENIQYF
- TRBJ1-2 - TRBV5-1 TGCGCCAGCAGCTTGGAGATGGACAGCACTAACTATGGCTACACCTTC CASSLEMDSTNYGYTF
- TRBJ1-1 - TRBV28 TGTGCCAGCAGTTTTCTGGACAGATTGAACACTGAAGCTTTCTTT CASSFLDRLNTEAFF
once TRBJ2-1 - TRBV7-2 TGTGCCAGCAGCTATGCAGGCTACAATGAGCAGTTCTTC CASSYAGYNEQFF
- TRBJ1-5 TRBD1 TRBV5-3 TGTGCCAGAAGCTTCGATGTATCCGGGACAGGGGAACGAGGGATCGACGGCAATCAGCCCCAGCATTTT CARSFDVSGTGERGIDGNQPQHF
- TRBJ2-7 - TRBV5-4 TGTGCCAGCAGCTTCGGGCAGGGGTTCCTCTACGAGCAGTACTTC CASSFGQGFLYEQYF
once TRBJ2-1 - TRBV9 TGTGCCAGCAGCGTAGTCGAGGTTGGCTACAATGAGCAGTTCTTC CASSVVEVGYNEQFF
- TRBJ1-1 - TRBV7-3 TGTGCCAGCAGCTACGGGTCGGGGAACACTGAAGCTTTCTTT CASSYGSGNTEAFF
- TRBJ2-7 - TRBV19 TGTGCCAGTAGTACTGCCGGGGTTCTAAGGGAGCAGTACTTC CASSTAGVLREQYF
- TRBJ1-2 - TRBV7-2 TGTGCCAGCAGACAACTCAGGATGAACTATGGCTACACCTTC CASRQLRMNYGYTF
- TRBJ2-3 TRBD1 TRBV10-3 TGCGCGACGCTTGGGACAGGAGGATTTAGCACAGATACGCAGTATTTT CATLGTGGFSTDTQYF